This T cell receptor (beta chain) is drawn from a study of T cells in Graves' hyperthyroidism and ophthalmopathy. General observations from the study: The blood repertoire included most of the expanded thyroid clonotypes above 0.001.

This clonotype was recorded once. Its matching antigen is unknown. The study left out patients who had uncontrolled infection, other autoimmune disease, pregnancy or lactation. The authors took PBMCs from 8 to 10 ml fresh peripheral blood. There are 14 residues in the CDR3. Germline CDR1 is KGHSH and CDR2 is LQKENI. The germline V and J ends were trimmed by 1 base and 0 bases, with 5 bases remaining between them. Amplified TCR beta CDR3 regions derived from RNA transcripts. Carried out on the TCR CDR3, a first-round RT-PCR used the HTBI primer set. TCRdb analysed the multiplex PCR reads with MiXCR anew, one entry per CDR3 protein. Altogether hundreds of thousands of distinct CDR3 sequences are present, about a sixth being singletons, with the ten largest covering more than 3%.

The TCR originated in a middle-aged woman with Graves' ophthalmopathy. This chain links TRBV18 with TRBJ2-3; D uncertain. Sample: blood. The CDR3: CASSPLPSTDTQYF. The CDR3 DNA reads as TGTGCCAGCTCACCACTTCCTAGCACAGATACGCAGTATTTT. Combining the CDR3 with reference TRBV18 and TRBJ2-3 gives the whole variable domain NAGVMQNPRHLVRRRGQEARLRCSPMKGHSHVYWYRQLPEEGLKFMVYLQKENIIDESGMPKERFSAEFPKEGPSILRIQQVVRGDSAAYFCASSPLPSTDTQYFGPGTRLTVL.